This T cell receptor (beta chain) was documented in a study of CD8+CD57+ T cells in acquired aplastic anemia. At the level of the study: Sorted CD4+ and CD8+ cells gave an average of roughly 3.5 ug of DNA.

V trimming: 11 bases; J trimming: 4 bases; junction bases outside the gene matches: 8. Germline assignment: CDR1 SNHLY and CDR2 FYNNEI. The CDR3 covers 12 residues. CD8+CD57+ cell expansion, shown by flow cytometry, had occurred in the patients selected for sequencing. This clonotype came up once. For CDR3 and TCR beta VDJ profiling, genomic DNA was the template used. MiXCR, run by TCRdb on the reads, gives a single entry per CDR3 protein. The table includes 150,000 to 180,000 distinct CDR3 sequences, less than 60% detected once. V gene TRBV2 combines with J gene TRBJ2-7; 7 bases match TRBD1. This TCR derives from a human donor with aplastic anemia. What was sequenced was sorted CD4+, CD8+, or CD8+CD57+ T cells (not recorded which) from PBMCs. CDR3 loop: CAWTGPLYEQYF. DNA for the CDR3: TGTGCCTGGACAGGACCACTTTACGAGCAGTACTTC. Using reference TRBV2 and TRBJ2-7 for the parts outside the CDR3, the full variable domain is EPEVTQTPSHQVTQMGQEVILRCVPISNHLYFYWYRQILGQKVEFLVSFYNNEISEKSEIFDDQFSVERPDGSNFTLKIRSTKLEDSAMYFCAWTGPLYEQYFGPGTRLTVT.